This T cell receptor beta chain was sequenced during a study of post-analysis software for immune sequencing data. Study findings and constraints: Five or six TRBV segments, TRBV5-6, TRBV5-1 and TRBV20-1 among them, were found more frequent in patients than controls.

TCR beta libraries were prepared from cDNA with unique molecular identifiers. TCRdb re-called the PCR reads with MiXCR, one entry per CDR3 protein. This table has 450,000 to 650,000 distinct CDR3 sequences, 40% to 50% appearing once. Germline assignment: CDR1 MNHEY and CDR2 SVGAGI. V was trimmed by 8 bases and J by 5 bases, leaving 12 bases between them. CDR3 length: 12 residues. About this clonotype itself: Its antigen is not identified.

The sample consisted of blood. The chain recombines TRBV6-5 with TRBJ1-2, with D possibly TRBD1 on 5 matching bases. This TCR came from a girl aged 10 to 17 with multiple sclerosis. The CDR3 is CASRVPGYGYTF. The CDR3 coding sequence is TGTGCCAGCCGGGTCCCAGGGTATGGCTACACCTTC.